Listed below are T cell receptor beta chains from one sample, sequenced in a study of T-cell memory formation after mild COVID-19. In TCRdb, the 5' RACE reads were re-called with MiXCR into one record per CDR3 protein. The table includes fewer than 75,000 distinct CDR3 sequences, 10% to 15% detected once. The sequenced sample was PBMCs or a T cell subset sorted from them (not recorded which). The receptors originated from a man between 18 and 35 years old who had mild COVID-19 (a few samples of this study predate the infection). Cell type and time point are not known. The CDR3 runs from the conserved cysteine through the conserved F or W. The order of the fields is V gene, J gene, D gene, clone size, CDR3 DNA, CDR3 protein. The D gene is left open where the match is weak. Some rows have no size entry. The others give once, few or many, or a class for an expanded clone.

V gene: TRBV7-7
J gene: TRBJ2-7
D gene: NA
clone size: many
CDR3 DNA: TGTGCCAGCAGCCTCGGCGACTCCTACGAGCAGTACTTC
CDR3 protein: CASSLGDSYEQYF

V gene: TRBV3-1
J gene: TRBJ2-7
D gene: TRBD1
clone size: NA
CDR3 DNA: TGTGCCAGCAGCCAAACAGGGGGCGCCTACGAGCAGTACTTC
CDR3 protein: CASSQTGGAYEQYF

V gene: TRBV12-3/TRBV12-4
J gene: TRBJ1-2
D gene: NA
clone size: many
CDR3 DNA: TGTGCCAGCAGTTCCGGGATCTATGGCTACACCTTC
CDR3 protein: CASSSGIYGYTF

V gene: TRBV2
J gene: TRBJ2-1
D gene: NA
clone size: few
CDR3 DNA: TGTGCCAGCACCCCCTACAATGAGCAGTTCTTC
CDR3 protein: CASTPYNEQFF

V gene: TRBV4-3
J gene: TRBJ2-5
D gene: NA
clone size: few
CDR3 DNA: TGCGCCAGCAGCCAAGAGGCATTAGGGACCCAGTACTTC
CDR3 protein: CASSQEALGTQYF

V gene: TRBV7-2
J gene: TRBJ2-2
D gene: NA
clone size: NA
CDR3 DNA: TGTGCCAGCAGCCGAGTAGCGTGGAACACCGGGGAGCTGTTTTTT
CDR3 protein: CASSRVAWNTGELFF

V gene: TRBV7-2
J gene: TRBJ2-3
D gene: NA
clone size: NA
CDR3 DNA: TGTGCCAGCAGCTTAGTGCAGGGTTCGGATACGCAGTATTTT
CDR3 protein: CASSLVQGSDTQYF

V gene: TRBV11-1
J gene: TRBJ2-2
D gene: TRBD1
clone size: few
CDR3 DNA: TGTGCCAGCAGCTCCGACAGGGGCCACGGGGAGCTGTTTTTT
CDR3 protein: CASSSDRGHGELFF

V gene: TRBV20-1
J gene: TRBJ2-1
D gene: TRBD2
clone size: few
CDR3 DNA: TGCAGTGCTATAAGCTCCGGGGGGGCCTATCCCAATGAGCAGTTCTTC
CDR3 protein: CSAISSGGAYPNEQFF

V gene: TRBV6-5
J gene: TRBJ2-5
D gene: TRBD2
clone size: NA
CDR3 DNA: TGTGCCAGCAGTTACTCGAGCGGGATCCAAGAGACCCAGTACTTC
CDR3 protein: CASSYSSGIQETQYF

V gene: TRBV7-9
J gene: TRBJ1-3
D gene: NA
clone size: few
CDR3 DNA: TGTGCCAGCAGCGTTACAGCCCCTGGAAACACCATATATTTT
CDR3 protein: CASSVTAPGNTIYF

V gene: TRBV7-2
J gene: TRBJ2-1
D gene: TRBD2
clone size: many
CDR3 DNA: TGTGCCAGCAGCTTAATTCCTAGCGGGGGGGCTAATGAGCAGTTCTTC
CDR3 protein: CASSLIPSGGANEQFF

V gene: TRBV2
J gene: TRBJ1-6
D gene: TRBD1
clone size: NA
CDR3 DNA: TGTGCCGGACGGACAGGGGGTCTTTCACCCCTCCACTTT
CDR3 protein: CAGRTGGLSPLHF

V gene: TRBV12-3/TRBV12-4
J gene: TRBJ1-1
D gene: NA
clone size: few
CDR3 DNA: TGTGCCAGCAGCCCTTTGTCAGGGTCAACTGAAGCTTTCTTT
CDR3 protein: CASSPLSGSTEAFF

V gene: TRBV5-1
J gene: TRBJ2-7
D gene: NA
clone size: medium-sized
CDR3 DNA: TGCGCCAGCAGCTTGGGATGGGCGTCTGGGGGGAAGGACGAGCAGTACTTC
CDR3 protein: CASSLGWASGGKDEQYF

V gene: TRBV4-1
J gene: TRBJ1-2
D gene: NA
clone size: once
CDR3 DNA: TGCGCCAGCAGCCGAGATCCGGGCAACTATGGCTACACCTTC
CDR3 protein: CASSRDPGNYGYTF

V gene: TRBV5-1
J gene: TRBJ2-1
D gene: TRBD2
clone size: NA
CDR3 DNA: TGCGCCAGCAGCTTGGGGACTAGCGGGGGATACAATGAGCAGTTCTTC
CDR3 protein: CASSLGTSGGYNEQFF

V gene: TRBV20-1
J gene: TRBJ2-2
D gene: TRBD2
clone size: few
CDR3 DNA: TGCAGTGGGGGAGGGACGAACACCGGGGAGCTGTTTTTT
CDR3 protein: CSGGGTNTGELFF

V gene: TRBV7-2
J gene: TRBJ1-1
D gene: NA
clone size: NA
CDR3 DNA: TGTGCCAGCAGCCTCCGGCGCGGGGGCACTGAAGCTTTCTTT
CDR3 protein: CASSLRRGGTEAFF

V gene: TRBV12-3/TRBV12-4
J gene: TRBJ2-7
D gene: TRBD1
clone size: many
CDR3 DNA: TGTGCCAGCAGTTCACTGGACAGGCGCTACGAGCAGTACTTC
CDR3 protein: CASSSLDRRYEQYF

V gene: TRBV20-1
J gene: TRBJ1-1
D gene: NA
clone size: NA
CDR3 DNA: TGCAGTGCTAAGCAAGGGGTTACTGAAGCTTTCTTT
CDR3 protein: CSAKQGVTEAFF

V gene: TRBV2
J gene: TRBJ1-5
D gene: TRBD1
clone size: NA
CDR3 DNA: TGTGCCAGCAGGGGGACAGGGCAGCCCCAGCATTTT
CDR3 protein: CASRGTGQPQHF

V gene: TRBV4-2
J gene: TRBJ1-5
D gene: NA
clone size: many
CDR3 DNA: TGTGCCAGCAGCCAAGGACAGGAGAGGCCCCAGCATTTT
CDR3 protein: CASSQGQERPQHF

V gene: TRBV5-6
J gene: TRBJ2-7
D gene: NA
clone size: NA
CDR3 DNA: TGTGCCAGCAGCTTGAAAAACTCCTACGAGCAGTACTTC
CDR3 protein: CASSLKNSYEQYF

V gene: TRBV7-9
J gene: TRBJ2-3
D gene: TRBD1
clone size: many
CDR3 DNA: TGTGCCAGCAGCTTAGTCGACAGGGCAGATACGCAGTATTTT
CDR3 protein: CASSLVDRADTQYF

V gene: TRBV4-2
J gene: TRBJ2-3
D gene: NA
clone size: few
CDR3 DNA: TGTGCCAGCAGCCAGGACCGGGTGAGCACAGATACGCAGTATTTT
CDR3 protein: CASSQDRVSTDTQYF

V gene: TRBV6-6
J gene: TRBJ2-5
D gene: NA
clone size: many
CDR3 DNA: TGTGCCAGCAGTAAAAGCCACGAAGGGACCCAGTACTTC
CDR3 protein: CASSKSHEGTQYF